This is a list of T cell receptor beta chains from one sample in a study of memory CD4+ T cells and cytomegalovirus serostatus. Sequencing was performed with immunoSEQ multiplex PCR; in TCRdb, only in-frame clones are kept and a portion is missing. The sample lists almost 45,000 clones; 79% were seen once. Material for sequencing was memory CD4+ T cells from blood. The receptors derive from an adult in good health and CMV-seronegative. Each CDR3 is given with its conserved first and last residue. The D gene is left open where the match is weak. Not all rows give a size; the values are once, few, many and, for expanded clones, a class.

J: TRBJ1-4
D: .
V: TRBV5-6
size: once
CDR3: CASSLWGEKLFF
DNA: TGTGCCAGCAGCTTGTGGGGTGAAAAACTGTTTTTT

J: TRBJ1-2
D: .
V: TRBV7-9
size: .
CDR3: CASSLTGAHGYTF
DNA: TGTGCCAGCAGCCTCACGGGGGCGCACGGCTACACCTTC

J: TRBJ2-7
D: TRBD2
V: TRBV6-5
size: .
CDR3: CASSLGLAGAREQYF
DNA: TGTGCCAGCAGTTTAGGGCTAGCGGGAGCAAGGGAGCAGTACTTC

J: TRBJ2-1
D: TRBD2
V: TRBV4-1
size: .
CDR3: CASSPYPTQRGDNEQFF
DNA: TGCGCCAGCAGCCCATATCCCACCCAGCGGGGGGACAATGAGCAGTTCTTC

J: TRBJ2-2
D: TRBD2
V: TRBV19
size: few
CDR3: CASSTSGTSGDTGELFF
DNA: TGTGCCAGTAGTACCTCCGGGACTAGCGGGGACACCGGGGAGCTGTTTTTT

J: TRBJ2-7
D: TRBD2
V: TRBV7-2
size: .
CDR3: CASSPPGGRVTYEQYF
DNA: TGTGCCAGCAGTCCCCCCGGCGGGAGGGTAACCTACGAGCAGTACTTC

J: TRBJ1-1
D: .
V: TRBV6-5
size: few
CDR3: CASRVGGQAFF
DNA: TGTGCCAGCCGTGTAGGGGGGCAAGCTTTCTTT

J: TRBJ2-3
D: TRBD2
V: TRBV7-9
size: .
CDR3: CASSSGLARRTSTDTQYF
DNA: TGTGCCAGCAGCTCTGGACTAGCGCGGCGTACTAGCACAGATACGCAGTATTTT

J: TRBJ1-1
D: .
V: TRBV27
size: medium-sized
CDR3: CASSSPETWNTEAFF
DNA: TGTGCCAGCAGTTCCCCAGAGACGTGGAACACTGAAGCTTTCTTT

J: TRBJ2-1
D: TRBD2
V: TRBV5-8
size: .
CDR3: CASPSIVTSGRPSGRNEQFF
DNA: TGTGCCAGCCCATCCATTGTGACTAGCGGGAGGCCTTCGGGGCGCAATGAGCAGTTCTTC

J: TRBJ2-5
D: .
V: TRBV13
size: .
CDR3: CASSVGAGETQYF
DNA: TGTGCCAGCAGTGTGGGGGCGGGGGAGACCCAGTACTTC

J: TRBJ1-2
D: TRBD1
V: TRBV14
size: .
CDR3: CASSRRPGGAEGYTF
DNA: TGTGCCAGCAGCCGACGACCAGGGGGCGCAGAGGGCTACACCTTC

J: TRBJ1-4
D: TRBD1
V: TRBV5-6
size: .
CDR3: CASSFWDRDEKLFF
DNA: TGTGCCAGCAGCTTTTGGGACAGGGATGAAAAACTGTTTTTT

J: TRBJ1-2
D: .
V: TRBV15
size: .
CDR3: CATSRDGGAYGYTF
DNA: TGTGCCACCAGCAGAGATGGGGGGGCCTATGGCTACACCTTC

J: TRBJ1-2
D: .
V: TRBV5-1
size: .
CDR3: CASSLNPSGVNYGYTF
DNA: TGCGCCAGCAGCTTGAATCCTTCGGGGGTTAACTATGGCTACACCTTC

J: TRBJ2-1
D: TRBD1
V: TRBV30
size: .
CDR3: CAWSDLPRTGREQFF
DNA: TGTGCCTGGAGTGATCTTCCCCGGACAGGGCGAGAGCAGTTCTTC